The rows below give T cell receptor beta chains drawn from one sample of a study of OX40 agonist ivuxolimab in advanced cancers. Profiled with immunoSEQ multiplex PCR; TCRdb holds only in-frame clones, not every one. The table lists under 70,000 clones, about 90% of them singletons. Source: CD4+ or CD8+ T cells sorted from blood, taken in a trial of the OX40 agonist ivuxolimab. These receptors all come from an adult with an advanced solid tumor such as melanoma, head and neck, liver or kidney cancer. Each CDR3 is given without its conserved first and last residue. Fields, in order: D gene, J gene, V gene, clone size, CDR3 protein. A D gene is named only where the DNA matches it firmly. Clone sizes are given selectively: once, few, many, or a class where the clone is expanded.

TRBD1,TRBJ1-2,TRBV6-6,NA,ASSYGQGAETYGYT
NA,TRBJ1-5,TRBV4-3,NA,ASSQERAGGGNQPQH
NA,TRBJ2-3,TRBV5-4,NA,ASSPHTDTQY
NA,TRBJ1-5,TRBV4-3,NA,ASSQDRGARPQH
NA,TRBJ1-1,TRBV7-6,once,ASSSGETEAF
NA,TRBJ1-3,TRBV9,NA,ASQGTGNTIY
NA,TRBJ2-7,TRBV5-4,NA,ASSPPLSYEQY
NA,TRBJ2-5,TRBV27,NA,ASSLIGGRQETQY
NA,TRBJ1-1,TRBV7-9,few,ASRLGMNTEAF
TRBD1,TRBJ1-4,TRBV7-2,NA,ASSSTGPTNEKLF
NA,TRBJ2-2,TRBV7-9,NA,ASALQDIIYHTGELF
NA,TRBJ2-1,TRBV7-9,NA,ASSFPGNNEQF
NA,TRBJ2-7,TRBV7-9,NA,ASSLDRDFPYEQY
TRBD1,TRBJ1-2,TRBV13,NA,ASSQPPQGANGYT
NA,TRBJ2-1,TRBV6-1,NA,ASRVLDSSYNEQF
NA,TRBJ2-7,TRBV6-5,few,ASTGDPNFYEQY
NA,TRBJ2-3,TRBV9,NA,ASSSGGLGGPDTQY
NA,TRBJ2-2,TRBV27,once,ASSLTYTGELF
NA,TRBJ2-7,TRBV19,NA,ASSIVAGTYEQY
NA,TRBJ2-7,TRBV5-5,NA,ASSLGYKRSYEQY
TRBD2,TRBJ2-2,TRBV28,NA,ASRDSGGTGELF
TRBD1,TRBJ2-1,TRBV11-3,NA,ASSSEPGQGLMGQF
NA,TRBJ2-7,TRBV4-1,NA,ASSQETTANEQY
TRBD2,TRBJ2-6,TRBV11-2,NA,ASSMGLPYSGANVLT
NA,TRBJ2-7,TRBV19,NA,ASSIEGPSYEQY
NA,TRBJ2-7,TRBV7-9,NA,ASSFGSSYEQY
NA,TRBJ1-2,TRBV5-4,NA,ASSPTQGLHGYT
NA,TRBJ1-1,TRBV5-4,NA,ASSWGPEAMDTEAF
NA,TRBJ2-5,TRBV28,NA,ASSTWGGLLGETQY
TRBD2,TRBJ2-3,TRBV7-6,NA,ASSLGERGVADTQY
NA,TRBJ1-2,TRBV7-8,once,ASSLPDGVVGYGYT
NA,TRBJ1-2,TRBV11-2,NA,ASSSLKQGLNYGYT
NA,TRBJ2-3,TRBV2,NA,ASSELLEGGDSTDTQY
NA,TRBJ2-6,TRBV9,NA,ASSVGLSGANVLT
NA,TRBJ1-1,TRBV5-4,NA,ASSPVEASTEAF
NA,TRBJ2-7,TRBV6-1,NA,ASTDPGLSYEQY
NA,TRBJ2-7,TRBV6-5,NA,ASSASDNEQY
NA,TRBJ2-2,TRBV19,few,ASRPPTGNTGELF
TRBD2,TRBJ2-3,TRBV7-9,NA,ASSSRGVSTDTQY
NA,TRBJ1-1,TRBV7-3,NA,ASSYIRQVNTEAF
NA,TRBJ2-7,TRBV4-1,NA,ASSQDFLVWQDEQY
NA,TRBJ1-2,TRBV19,NA,ASSTPENTVRYGYT
NA,TRBJ1-1,TRBV23-1,NA,ASSRPGQGRTEAF
NA,TRBJ1-5,TRBV11-1,once,ASSLVKARGDSTNQPQH
NA,TRBJ2-2,TRBV9,NA,ASSGGQKNTGELF
TRBD1,TRBJ2-7,TRBV27,NA,ASSYGTGISYEQY